This entry features one TCR beta chain sequence. This sample stems from a study of blood T cells in healthy people across ages. For the second PCR, which ran for roughly 6 to 12 cycles, a sample-barcoded 5' primer and a J-beta primer mix were used. TCRdb reanalysed the 5' RACE reads using MiXCR and keeps one entry per CDR3 protein. The sample holds 550,000 to 800,000 distinct CDR3 sequences, roughly 21% seen once. Germline CDR1 reads SGHTA; CDR2 reads FQGNSA. This CDR3 is 15 amino acids long. V was trimmed by 5 bases and J by 3 bases, leaving 16 bases between them. This chain uses TRBV7-2 with TRBJ1-2; D not resolved. This clonotype originated in a man between 65 and 80 years old in good health. Sequenced input: blood. The CDR3 coding sequence is TGTGCCAGCAGCCCTGGTCGGGCCGGGTACTATGGCTACACCTTC. It translates to CASSPGRAGYYGYTF.